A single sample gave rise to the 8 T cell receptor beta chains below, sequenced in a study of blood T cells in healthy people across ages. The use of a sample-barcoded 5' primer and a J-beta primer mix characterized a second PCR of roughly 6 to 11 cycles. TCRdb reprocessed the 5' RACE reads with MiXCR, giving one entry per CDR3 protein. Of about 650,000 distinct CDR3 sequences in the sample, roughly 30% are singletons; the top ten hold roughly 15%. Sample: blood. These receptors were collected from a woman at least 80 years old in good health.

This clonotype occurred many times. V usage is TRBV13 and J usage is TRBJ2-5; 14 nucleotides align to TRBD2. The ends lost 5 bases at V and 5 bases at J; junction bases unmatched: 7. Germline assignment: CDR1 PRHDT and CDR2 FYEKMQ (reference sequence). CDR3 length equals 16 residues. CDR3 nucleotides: TGTGCCAGCAGCCATATGACTAGCGGGAGGGGTGAGACCCAGTACTTC. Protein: CASSHMTSGRGETQYF.

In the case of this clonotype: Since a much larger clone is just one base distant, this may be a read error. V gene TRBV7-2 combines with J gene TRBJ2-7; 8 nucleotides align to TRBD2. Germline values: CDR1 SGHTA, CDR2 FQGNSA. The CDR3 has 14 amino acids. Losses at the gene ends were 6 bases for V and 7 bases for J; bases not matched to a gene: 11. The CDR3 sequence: CASSWGASGWEQYF. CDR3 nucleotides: TGTGCCAGCAGTTGGGGGGCTAGCGGGTGGGAGCAGTACTTC.

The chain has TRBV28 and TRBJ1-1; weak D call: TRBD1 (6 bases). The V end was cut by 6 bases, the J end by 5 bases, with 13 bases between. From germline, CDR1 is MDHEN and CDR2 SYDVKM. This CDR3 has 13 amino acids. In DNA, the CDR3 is TGTGCCAGCAGGACGGGGGGCCAAACTGAAGCTTTCTTT. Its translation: CASRTGGQTEAFF.

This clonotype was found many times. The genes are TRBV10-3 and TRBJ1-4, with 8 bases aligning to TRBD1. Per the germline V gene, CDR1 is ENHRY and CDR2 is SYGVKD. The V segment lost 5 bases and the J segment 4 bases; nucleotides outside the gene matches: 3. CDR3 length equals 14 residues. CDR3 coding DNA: TGTGCCATCAGTACAGGGGGATATAATGAAAAACTGTTTTTT. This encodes CAISTGGYNEKLFF.

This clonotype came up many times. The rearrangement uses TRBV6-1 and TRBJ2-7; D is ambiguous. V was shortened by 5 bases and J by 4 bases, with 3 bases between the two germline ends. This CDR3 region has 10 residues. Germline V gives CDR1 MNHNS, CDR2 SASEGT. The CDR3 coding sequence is TGTGCCAGCAGTAAATACGAGCAGTACTTC. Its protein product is CASSKYEQYF.

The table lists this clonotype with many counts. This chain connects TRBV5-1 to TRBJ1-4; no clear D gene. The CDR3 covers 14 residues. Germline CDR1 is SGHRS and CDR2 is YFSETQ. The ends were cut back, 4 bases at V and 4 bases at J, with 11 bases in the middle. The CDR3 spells CASSLGTLNEKLFF. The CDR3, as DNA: TGCGCCAGCAGCCTCGGCACTCTTAATGAAAAACTGTTTTTT.

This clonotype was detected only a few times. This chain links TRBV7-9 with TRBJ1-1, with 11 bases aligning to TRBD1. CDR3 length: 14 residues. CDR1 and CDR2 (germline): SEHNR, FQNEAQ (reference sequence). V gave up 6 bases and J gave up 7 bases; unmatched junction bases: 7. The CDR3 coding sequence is TGTGCCAGCAGACCAGGGACAGGGGGTCATGAAGCTTTCTTT. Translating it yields CASRPGTGGHEAFF.

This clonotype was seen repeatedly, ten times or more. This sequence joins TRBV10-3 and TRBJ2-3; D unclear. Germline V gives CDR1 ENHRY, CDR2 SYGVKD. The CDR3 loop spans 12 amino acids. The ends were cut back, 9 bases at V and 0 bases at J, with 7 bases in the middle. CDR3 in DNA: TGTGCCATAGAGACTAGCACAGATACGCAGTATTTT. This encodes CAIETSTDTQYF.